Following are 19 T cell receptor beta chains from one sample sequenced in a study of T cell responses to AZD1222 COVID-19 vaccine. Here immunoSEQ multiplex PCR was the method, and the copy in TCRdb shows in-frame clones only, minus some. The sample yields tens of thousands of clones, over 75% seen once. The sample was peripheral blood, taken on day 0 of MenACWY control vaccination. The receptors shown here come from an adult in good health.

This chain connects TRBV19 to TRBJ1-5; the D gene is possibly TRBD1 (5 bases). The CDR3 has 12 residues. V lost 9 bases and J lost 6, with 12 bases in between. Germline V gene sequence: CDR1 LNHDA, CDR2 SQIVND (reference sequence). The CDR3: CASQQETQPQHF. Written as DNA, the CDR3 is TGTGCCAGCCAACAGGAGACTCAGCCCCAGCATTTT.

V is TRBV3-1 (or the pseudogene TRBV3-2) and J is TRBJ2-7, with 9 bases that match TRBD1. Germline V gene data show CDR1 as LGHDT and CDR2 as YNNKEL (reference sequence). V dropped 4 bases and J dropped 2; count of bases not matched to a gene: 3. The CDR3 spans 14 residues. This CDR3 is CASSPGTGTYEQYF. DNA for the CDR3: TGTGCCAGCAGCCCCGGGACAGGGACCTACGAGCAGTACTTC.

The rearrangement uses TRBV6-1 and TRBJ2-7, with D maybe TRBD2 (5 bases). CDR1 MNHNS and CDR2 SASEGT come from the germline V gene. This CDR3 spans 15 amino acids. V lost 5 bases and J lost 2, with 16 bases in between. The CDR3 DNA sequence: TGTGCCAGCAGTTCGCTCGGGGAAGGAGCCTACGAGCAGTACTTC. Residues: CASSSLGEGAYEQYF.

The chain recombines TRBV5-5 with TRBJ1-6, with D possibly matching TRBD1 (5 bases). The V end was cut by 6 bases, the J end by 7 bases, with 11 bases between. CDR1 SGHKS and CDR2 YYEKEE come from the germline V gene (reference sequence). The CDR3 runs 13 residues. Here the CDR3 DNA reads TGTGCCAGCACGGGGGGGTTCAATTCACCCCTCCACTTT. Translation gives CASTGGFNSPLHF.

This chain links TRBV7-2 with TRBJ2-1; a possible D gene is TRBD2 (6 bases). Per the germline V gene, CDR1 is SGHTA and CDR2 is FQGNSA. Trimming pared 5 bases from V and 4 bases from J, leaving 12 bases between. The CDR3 runs to 14 residues. CDR3 DNA: TGTGCCAGCAGCGCGAATAGCGGTTACAATGAGCAGTTCTTC. Residues: CASSANSGYNEQFF.

The rearrangement joins TRBV6-1 to TRBJ2-3, with D possibly matching TRBD2 (5 bases). V was shortened by 0 bases and J by 5 bases, with 9 bases between the two germline ends. The CDR3 length is 14 residues. Germline V gene lookup returns CDR1 MNHNS and CDR2 SASEGT. As DNA, the CDR3 is TGTGCCAGCAGTGAAGCAACTAGAGGAGATACGCAGTATTTT. Translated: CASSEATRGDTQYF.

The chain joins TRBV19 to TRBJ1-1; 10 bases are a match to TRBD1. The V gene end was trimmed by 5 bases and the J gene end by 0 bases; junction bases not matched to a gene: 3. The CDR3 is 15 amino acids. In germline, CDR1 is LNHDA, CDR2 SQIVND (reference sequence). In nucleotides, the CDR3 is TGTGCCAGTAGTTGGACAGGGGGTATGAACACTGAAGCTTTCTTT. It translates to CASSWTGGMNTEAFF.

The chain uses TRBV29-1 and TRBJ2-3, with D possibly TRBD2 on 5 matching bases. The CDR3 is made up of 13 amino acids. Per germline, CDR1 SQVTM and CDR2 ANQGSEA. The ends were cut back, 5 bases at V and 2 bases at J, with 11 bases in the middle. The CDR3 here is CSVRVAITDTQYF. In nucleotides, the CDR3 is TGCAGCGTTCGGGTAGCGATCACAGATACGCAGTATTTT.

This rearrangement joins TRBV4-1 to TRBJ2-1, with a weak D call TRBD2 (5 bases). The CDR3 consists of 17 residues. Germline values: CDR1 MGHRA, CDR2 YSYEKL. V shed 7 bases and J shed 2 bases, with 21 bases lying between them. This CDR3 reads CASTSGTWLAPYNEQFF. Here the CDR3 DNA reads TGCGCCAGCACCTCTGGTACGTGGCTAGCCCCCTACAATGAGCAGTTCTTC.

In this sample, this clone turned up once. V and J are TRBV5-1 and TRBJ2-7; TRBD2 matches at 14 bases. The length of the CDR3 is 17 residues. V dropped 1 base and J dropped 4; count of bases not matched to a gene: 7. Germline V gene sequence: CDR1 SGHRS, CDR2 YFSETQ. Here the CDR3 DNA reads TGCGCCAGCAGCTTGCGCCCGGGACTAGCGGGAGTGTACGAGCAGTACTTC. Residues: CASSLRPGLAGVYEQYF.

The V gene is TRBV5-4, the J gene TRBJ2-2; D perhaps matches TRBD2 (5 bases). The ends were cut back, 0 bases at V and 6 bases at J, with 15 bases in the middle. Germline-derived CDR1 and CDR2 are SGHNT and YYREEE (reference sequence). The CDR3 has 16 residues. CDR3 amino acids: CASSLEPGIGAGELFF. Written as DNA, the CDR3 is TGTGCCAGCAGCTTGGAGCCGGGGATAGGCGCCGGGGAGCTGTTTTTT.

This chain connects TRBV6-4 to TRBJ1-1; D is ambiguous. The V end lost 2 bases, the J end lost 3 bases, and 7 bases lay between the germline ends. The CDR3 covers 13 residues. Germline CDR1 reads MRHNA; CDR2 reads SNTAGT. The CDR3 loop is CASSDIKDTEAFF. Here the CDR3 DNA reads TGTGCCAGCAGTGACATAAAGGACACTGAAGCTTTCTTT.

The V call is TRBV30, the J call TRBJ1-5; 9 nucleotides agree with TRBD1. The junction had 4 bases not matched to a gene; V was cut back by 3 bases and J by 7 bases. CDR3 length equals 13 residues. The germline gives CDR1 GTSNPN, CDR2 SVGIG (reference sequence). The CDR3 DNA reads as TGTGCCTGGAGGGGGACAGGGAACCAGCCCCAGCATTTT. Translation: CAWRGTGNQPQHF.

This clone turned up a few times. J is TRBJ1-2 and V is TRBV4-3; 7 bases fit TRBD1. V gave up 3 bases and J gave up 8 bases; unmatched junction bases: 3. Germline-derived CDR1 and CDR2 are LGHNA and YSLEER. CDR3 length: 12 amino acids. CDR3 sequence (DNA): TGCGCCAGCAGCCATCAGACAGGGGGCTACACCTTC. It yields the protein CASSHQTGGYTF.

The J gene is TRBJ2-7, the V gene TRBV10-1; D is tentatively TRBD1 or TRBD2 (5 bases each). Trimming shortened V by 8 bases and J by 1 base, and 9 bases separated the two germline ends. CDR1 and CDR2 (germline): WNHNN, SYGVQD (reference sequence). CDR3 length: 12 amino acids. For the CDR3, the DNA is TGCGCCAGCGGGGACCGGTCCTACGAGCAGTACTTC. Protein: CASGDRSYEQYF.

The chain joins TRBV30 to TRBJ2-1; the D is unclear. With 4 bases removed from V and 4 bases from J, the gap between germline ends came to 5 bases. The CDR3 covers 11 residues. CDR1 and CDR2 from the germline V gene are GTSNPN and SVGIG (reference sequence). CDR3: CAWKRYNEQFF. CDR3 sequence (DNA): TGTGCCTGGAAGAGATACAATGAGCAGTTCTTC.

Of note for this clone: One junction end disagrees with the germline gene, perhaps due to a read error. The V gene is TRBV5-6, the J gene TRBJ1-5; 9 nucleotides agree with TRBD1. The CDR3 is made up of 13 amino acids. CDR1 and CDR2 from the germline V gene are SGHDT and YYEEEE. CDR3 sequence: CASSAGTGRIKDF. The CDR3 nucleotides are TGTGCCAGCAGCGCCGGGACAGGGAGGATTAAGGATTTT.

The chain recombines TRBV6-5 with TRBJ1-2, with 7 positions matching TRBD1. This CDR3 contains 14 residues. V dropped 5 bases and J dropped 8; count of bases not matched to a gene: 11. Germline V gives CDR1 MNHEY, CDR2 SVGAGI. This CDR3 reads CASSPLQGLGGYTF. The CDR3 DNA reads as TGTGCCAGCAGTCCATTACAGGGGCTGGGGGGCTACACCTTC.

The chain couples TRBV28 to TRBJ2-7; TRBD1 is a possible D gene (6 bases). V was clipped by 3 bases and J by 2 bases, with 11 bases between them. This CDR3 spans 14 amino acids. Per the germline V gene, CDR1 is MDHEN and CDR2 is SYDVKM. As DNA, the CDR3 is TGTGCCAGCAGTTTTTACAGGGACGCCTACGAGCAGTACTTC. The encoded protein is CASSFYRDAYEQYF.